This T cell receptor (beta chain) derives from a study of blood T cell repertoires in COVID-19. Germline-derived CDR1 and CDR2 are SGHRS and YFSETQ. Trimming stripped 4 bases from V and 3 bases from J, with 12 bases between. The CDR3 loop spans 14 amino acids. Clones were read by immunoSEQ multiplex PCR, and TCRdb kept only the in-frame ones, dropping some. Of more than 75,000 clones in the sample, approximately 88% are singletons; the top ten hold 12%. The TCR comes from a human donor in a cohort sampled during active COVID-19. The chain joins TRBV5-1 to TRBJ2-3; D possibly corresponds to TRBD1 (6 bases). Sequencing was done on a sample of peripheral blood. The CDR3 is CASSGTGQTDTQYF. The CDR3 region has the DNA TGCGCCAGCAGCGGGACCGGACAGACAGATACGCAGTATTTT. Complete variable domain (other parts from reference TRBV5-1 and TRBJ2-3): KAGVTQTPRYLIKTRGQQVTLSCSPISGHRSVSWYQQTPGQGLQFLFEYFSETQRNKGNFPGRFSGRQFSNSRSEMNVSTLELGDSALYLCASSGTGQTDTQYFGPGTRLTVL.